This TCR beta chain was obtained from a study of blood T cells in healthy people across ages. On the study more broadly: The capture of about one barcoded beta molecule per two T cells was achieved by template switching.

Through a sample-barcoded 5' primer and a J-beta primer mix, a second PCR was run for roughly 7 to 12 cycles. Through a template-switch adaptor with 12 random nucleotides, each cDNA molecule received a tag. TCRdb called the 5' RACE reads again in MiXCR, with one record for every CDR3 protein. The sample lists over 950,000 distinct CDR3 sequences; roughly two fifths were seen once. As regards this clonotype: Its specificity is not known.

Whole-study results and caveats: Nothing was known about donor CMV status, and this possibly confounded expanded clonotype changes.

Trimming stripped 2 bases from V and 2 bases from J, with 21 bases between. CDR3 length: 18 amino acids. In germline, CDR1 is SGHTA, CDR2 FQGNSA. Drawing of peripheral blood yielded 7.5 to 10 milliliters from each donor. The gene calls are TRBV7-2 and TRBJ1-2; D gene unclear. This TCR derives from a man younger than 30 in good health. The sample consisted of blood. CDR3 sequence: CASSLRPLGQTKNYGYTF. CDR3 DNA sequence: TGTGCCAGCAGCTTACGCCCCTTAGGGCAGACTAAAAACTATGGCTACACCTTC.